The source of this T cell receptor (beta chain) is a study of beta chain features in type 1 diabetes. Whole-study findings and limits: Type 1 diabetes patients had TCRB CDR3s that were shorter (moderately but significantly so) in all four CD4+ subsets. The naive, central memory and Treg TCRB repertoires of patients appeared to be more similar to one another than those of healthy donors. Reads derived from cDNA could over-represent cells showing high TCR expression.

V lost 1 base to trimming and J lost 7 bases, with 11 bases between them. This CDR3 spans 12 amino acids. Germline V gives CDR1 GTSNPN, CDR2 SVGIG (reference sequence). This clone was counted ten times or more. Antigen: not known. Of the isolated RNA, all was reverse transcribed, and so the sequenced material was expressed TCRB transcripts. Repertoires were generated with immunoSEQ multiplex PCR, while TCRdb's copy carries only in-frame clones and drops some. This sample has 300,000 to 400,000 clones, with about a tenth found just once. The specimen sequenced was central memory CD4+ T cells from blood. The chain links TRBV30 to TRBJ2-7; tentatively, D is TRBD2 (5 bases). The clonotype comes from a man aged 25 to 40 with type 1 diabetes. CDR3 in DNA: TGTGCCTGGAGTGGTAGCGACCGGGAGCAGTACTTC. Translating it yields CAWSGSDREQYF.